These T cell receptor beta chains were read from a single sample in a study of shared clonotypes between healthy human individuals. Repertoires were generated with immunoSEQ multiplex PCR, while TCRdb's copy carries only in-frame clones and drops some. The sample contains over 850,000 clones, around 78% of which appear only once. Input material: memory CD4+ T cells from PBMCs. These receptors all come from a man in his late teens or twenties in good health. Some clones in this sample may be carry-over from other donors' samples. Both conserved end residues are part of each CDR3. D genes are given only for firm matches. Where a row states a size, it is once, few, many or the class of an expanded clone; other rows omit it.

TRBJ1-1 TRBV29-1 15 - - CSVTSGWGMNTEAFF TGCAGCGTGACCTCGGGGTGGGGGATGAACACTGAAGCTTTCTTT
TRBJ2-7 TRBV14 12 - - CASSQAWGEQYF TGTGCCAGCAGCCAAGCCTGGGGCGAGCAGTACTTC
TRBJ2-2 TRBV7-2 15 TRBD2 - CASSELAGNTGELFF TGTGCCAGCAGCGAACTAGCGGGTAACACCGGGGAGCTGTTTTTT
TRBJ1-2 TRBV5-4 13 - once CASSVNLLYGYTF TGTGCCAGCAGCGTTAACCTACTCTATGGCTACACCTTC
TRBJ2-3 TRBV11-1 10 - - CASSPRTDDF TGTGCCAGCAGCCCTCGGACAGACGATTTT
TRBJ2-6 TRBV27 16 - - CASSFLWDSGANVLTF TGTGCCAGCAGTTTCCTTTGGGACTCTGGGGCCAACGTCCTGACTTTC
TRBJ2-7 TRBV19 13 - - CASSVAATYEQYF TGTGCCAGTAGTGTAGCGGCCACCTACGAGCAGTACTTC
TRBJ2-7 TRBV19 15 TRBD2 - CASSTRLAGTDEQYF TGTGCCAGTAGTACAAGACTAGCGGGAACCGACGAGCAGTACTTC
TRBJ1-1 TRBV6-1 14 - - CASTKGGSPAEAFF TGTGCCAGCACTAAGGGGGGCTCGCCGGCTGAAGCTTTCTTT
TRBJ2-3 TRBV6-5 16 TRBD1 once CASSYTGTASTDTQYF TGTGCCAGCAGTTATACCGGGACAGCTAGCACAGATACGCAGTATTTT
TRBJ2-3 TRBV9 16 - - CASSAPRTASTDTQYF TGTGCCAGCAGCGCTCCCCGGACTGCTAGCACAGATACGCAGTATTTT
TRBJ2-2 TRBV5-1 16 TRBD2 - CASSPLTSGNTGELFF TGCGCCAGCAGCCCACTGACTAGCGGGAACACCGGGGAGCTGTTTTTT
TRBJ2-2 TRBV15 15 - - CATSRGLGGTGELFF TGTGCCACCAGCAGAGGATTGGGGGGTACCGGGGAGCTGTTTTTT
TRBJ1-2 TRBV4-2 16 - - CASSQDDQGPLYGYTF TGTGCCAGCAGCCAAGATGACCAGGGCCCCCTCTATGGCTACACCTTC
TRBJ2-1 TRBV2 17 - few CASTAGVRGGTGGEQFF TGTGCCAGCACTGCTGGAGTGAGGGGCGGCACAGGCGGTGAGCAGTTCTTC
TRBJ1-1 TRBV5-1 15 - - CASSREFHMNTEAFF TGCGCCAGCAGCCGGGAGTTCCACATGAACACTGAAGCTTTCTTT
TRBJ1-2 TRBV27 15 - - CASSPRDGANYGYTF TGTGCCAGCAGTCCTCGGGACGGTGCTAACTATGGCTACACCTTC
TRBJ1-5 TRBV10-3 15 - - CAISVEPFANQPQHF TGTGCCATCAGTGTCGAACCCTTCGCCAATCAGCCCCAGCATTTT
TRBJ1-1 TRBV29-1 12 TRBD1 few CSVRTGNTEAFF TGCAGCGTTAGGACAGGGAACACTGAAGCTTTCTTT
TRBJ2-5 TRBV6-4 16 - - CASSDRLEGGQETQYF TGTGCCAGCAGTGATCGACTAGAGGGTGGCCAAGAGACCCAGTACTTC
TRBJ2-6 TRBV14 19 TRBD1 - CASSQGTGVLRSGANVLTF TGTGCCAGCAGCCAAGGGACAGGGGTGCTACGCTCTGGGGCCAACGTCCTGACTTTC
TRBJ2-1 TRBV15 16 TRBD2 - CATSRESGRAYNEQFF TGTGCCACCAGCAGGGAAAGCGGGAGGGCCTACAATGAGCAGTTCTTC
TRBJ2-1 TRBV28 14 - - CASRPALKYNEQFF TGTGCCAGTCGTCCGGCATTGAAATACAATGAGCAGTTCTTC
TRBJ1-4 TRBV10-3 14 TRBD1 - CASQPGGLSEKLFF TGTGCCAGCCAACCAGGGGGCTTGTCGGAAAAACTGTTTTTT
TRBJ1-2 TRBV19 16 TRBD1 - CAKPASQTGTGFGYTF TGTGCCAAACCCGCCTCCCAAACCGGGACAGGGTTTGGCTACACCTTC
TRBJ2-7 TRBV28 11 - - CASSTKYEQYF TGTGCCAGCAGCACTAAGTACGAGCAGTACTTC
TRBJ2-4 TRBV2 12 - - CASSIGVNIQYF TGTGCCAGCAGCATCGGGGTAAACATTCAGTACTTC
TRBJ1-3 TRBV7-2 14 - - CASSLGISGNTIYF TGTGCCAGCAGCTTAGGCATCTCTGGAAACACCATATATTTT
TRBJ1-1 TRBV30 18 - - CAWSVQERTRYRNTEAFF TGTGCCTGGAGTGTACAAGAAAGGACCAGGTATCGAAACACTGAAGCTTTCTTT
TRBJ1-5 TRBV30 14 - - CAWSVQVAGTPQHF TGTGCCTGGAGTGTACAGGTGGCAGGGACTCCCCAGCATTTT
TRBJ2-7 TRBV7-2 15 - - CASSVSGTQLYEQYF TGTGCCAGCAGCGTCAGCGGAACCCAACTCTACGAGCAGTACTTC
TRBJ1-5 TRBV10-3 13 - - CAISEQENQPQHF TGTGCCATCAGCGAACAGGAAAATCAGCCCCAGCATTTT
TRBJ1-4 TRBV28 15 - - CASSLPGTTNEKLFF TGTGCCAGCAGTTTGCCCGGGACGACTAATGAAAAACTGTTTTTT
TRBJ2-5 TRBV4-1 14 TRBD2 - CASSQGLAEETQYF TGCGCCAGCAGCCAGGGACTAGCGGAAGAGACCCAGTACTTC
TRBJ1-2 TRBV15 11 - - CATSNGYGYTF TGTGCCACCAGCAATGGCTATGGCTACACCTTC
TRBJ2-7 TRBV11-2 15 TRBD2 few CASSSPSGRAYEQYF TGTGCCAGCAGCTCCCCTAGCGGGAGGGCATACGAGCAGTACTTC
TRBJ1-1 TRBV11-1 15 - - CASSRGGSANTEAFF TGTGCCAGCAGCCGCGGTGGCAGTGCGAACACTGAAGCTTTCTTT
TRBJ2-7 TRBV5-1 16 TRBD2 - CASSLTTSGLPYEQYF TGCGCCAGCAGCTTAACTACTAGCGGACTTCCCTACGAGCAGTACTTC
TRBJ2-7 TRBV18 14 - - CASSPGNPIPEQYF TGTGCCAGCTCACCAGGGAATCCGATCCCCGAGCAGTACTTC
TRBJ1-5 TRBV28 14 - - CATEAGGGNQPQHF TGTGCCACAGAAGCGGGTGGTGGGAATCAGCCCCAGCATTTT
TRBJ2-3 TRBV2 15 TRBD2 - CASSTTVLAGPTQYF TGTGCCAGCAGCACCACGGTCCTAGCGGGCCCTACGCAGTATTTT
TRBJ1-2 TRBV4-3 18 - - CASSQDLGARQGHYGYTF TGCGCCAGCAGCCAAGATCTAGGAGCGCGGCAGGGCCACTATGGCTACACCTTC
TRBJ2-5 TRBV28 13 - - CASAERGLETQYF TGTGCCAGCGCCGAGCGAGGGTTGGAGACCCAGTACTTC
TRBJ2-1 TRBV28 13 - few CASSTTGNGEQFF TGTGCCAGCAGTACAACAGGGAACGGTGAGCAGTTCTTC
TRBJ2-7 TRBV6-1 15 TRBD2 - CASKKAGEGSYEQYF TGTGCCAGCAAGAAAGCGGGAGAGGGGTCCTACGAGCAGTACTTC
TRBJ1-2 TRBV29-1 13 - - CSVEIPTGRGYTF TGCAGCGTTGAAATCCCCACAGGGCGAGGCTACACCTTC
TRBJ2-2 TRBV5-6 16 - - CASSLQRIANTGELFF TGTGCCAGCAGCTTACAGCGGATCGCGAACACCGGGGAGCTGTTTTTT
TRBJ2-7 TRBV6-6 15 TRBD1 - CASSARDRGTYEQYF TGTGCCAGCAGTGCCCGGGACAGGGGGACCTACGAGCAGTACTTC
TRBJ1-1 TRBV11-2 13 TRBD1 few CASSRDRNTEAFF TGTGCCAGCAGCAGGGACAGGAACACTGAAGCTTTCTTT
TRBJ2-1 TRBV7-2 14 TRBD2 - CASSFGLAWGEQFF TGTGCCAGCAGCTTCGGACTAGCCTGGGGGGAGCAGTTCTTC
TRBJ2-1 TRBV30 13 - - CAWSVMEALEQFF TGTGCCTGGAGTGTAATGGAGGCACTTGAGCAGTTCTTC
TRBJ1-3 TRBV11-1 15 - - CASSLGGGRYNTVYF TGTGCCAGCAGCTTAGGGGGCGGGAGGTACAACACCGTATATTTT
TRBJ1-1 TRBV29-1 11 - few CSVAGDTEAFF TGCAGCGTTGCGGGGGACACAGAAGCTTTCTTT